These T cell receptor beta chains were read from a single sample in a study of T cell responses to AZD1222 COVID-19 vaccine. Produced via immunoSEQ multiplex PCR; TCRdb's table is partial and in-frame only. The sample holds over 100,000 clones, about 89% seen once. The sample in question was peripheral blood, obtained 28 days after the second AZD1222 dose. The receptors shown here come from an adult who received the AZD1222 COVID-19 vaccine. Each CDR3 is given with its conserved first and last residue. A D gene is named only where the DNA matches it firmly. Some rows mark clone size as missing; the rest say once, few, many or name a class of expanded clone.

NA TRBJ2-1 TRBV5-5 NA CASSLEGAGLGNEQFF TGTGCCAGCAGCTTGGAGGGGGCGGGATTAGGCAATGAGCAGTTCTTC
TRBD1 TRBJ1-3 TRBV5-1 NA CASSFGQGGNTIYF TGCGCCAGCAGCTTCGGACAGGGAGGAAACACCATATATTTT
TRBD2 TRBJ2-2 TRBV6-5 NA CASSYIRLADTGELFF TGTGCCAGCAGTTATATTCGACTAGCGGATACCGGGGAGCTGTTTTTT
TRBD1 TRBJ1-5 TRBV19 few CASLSPGGRQPQHF TGTGCCAGTCTGTCACCAGGGGGCAGACAGCCCCAGCATTTT
TRBD2 TRBJ2-3 TRBV28 once CASSRGRDITDTQYF TGTGCCAGCAGTCGCGGGAGGGATATTACAGATACGCAGTATTTT
NA TRBJ2-3 TRBV2 NA CATFNPKVWGADTQYF TGTGCCACCTTTAATCCCAAAGTTTGGGGGGCAGATACGCAGTATTTT
TRBD1 TRBJ1-2 TRBV7-8 NA CASSEDRGGYTF TGTGCCAGCAGCGAGGACAGGGGCGGCTACACCTTC
NA TRBJ1-5 TRBV6-5 NA CASSYSGGNQPQHF TGTGCCAGCAGTTACTCGGGAGGCAATCAGCCCCAGCATTTT
TRBD2 TRBJ2-3 TRBV24-1 NA CATSDPQGLAGAPDTQYF TGTGCCACCAGTGATCCCCAGGGACTAGCGGGGGCCCCAGATACGCAGTATTTT
NA TRBJ1-1 TRBV7-8 few CASSLALNTEAFF TGTGCCAGCAGCTTAGCCTTGAACACTGAAGCTTTCTTT
NA TRBJ1-1 TRBV11-2 NA CASRIGRANTEAFF TGTGCCAGCAGGATAGGCAGGGCCAACACTGAAGCTTTCTTT
NA TRBJ2-7 TRBV20-1 NA CSARPWGEQYF TGCAGTGCTAGGCCTTGGGGTGAGCAGTACTTC
TRBD2 TRBJ2-1 TRBV2 NA CASGTSGGALGEQFF TGTGCCAGCGGGACCAGCGGGGGGGCCTTGGGTGAGCAGTTCTTC
TRBD1 TRBJ1-2 TRBV5-1 NA CASSSWTGFGYTF TGCGCCAGCAGCTCATGGACAGGGTTTGGCTACACCTTC
TRBD1 TRBJ1-2 TRBV6-5 NA CASNAGQGLYGYTF TGTGCCAGCAACGCCGGACAGGGGCTCTATGGCTACACCTTC
NA TRBJ2-3 TRBV7-2 NA CASSLGASTDTQYF TGTGCCAGCAGCTTAGGGGCTAGTACAGATACGCAGTATTTT
TRBD1 TRBJ1-6 TRBV28 NA CASSWGQGHNSPLHF TGTGCCAGCAGTTGGGGACAGGGTCATAATTCACCCCTCCACTTT
TRBD1 TRBJ1-4 TRBV5-1 NA CASSSGTGSANEKLFF TGCGCCAGCAGCTCCGGGACAGGGTCGGCTAATGAAAAACTGTTTTTT
NA TRBJ2-2 TRBV7-9 NA CASSLVGEAGELFF TGTGCCAGCAGCTTAGTCGGGGAGGCCGGGGAGCTGTTTTTT
NA TRBJ1-5 TRBV21-1 NA CASSKGGYEGESRPQHF TGTGCCAGCAGCAAAGGTGGATATGAGGGGGAATCCAGGCCCCAGCATTTT
TRBD1 TRBJ1-1 TRBV6-5 NA CASSNRGQNTEAFF TGTGCCAGCAGCAACAGGGGTCAGAACACTGAAGCTTTCTTT
NA TRBJ1-1 TRBV30 NA CALGGVGAFF TGTGCCTTAGGCGGGGTGGGAGCTTTCTTT
NA TRBJ2-1 TRBV6-2/TRBV6-3 once CASSYASVFYNEQFF TGTGCCAGCAGTTACGCTAGCGTCTTCTACAATGAGCAGTTCTTC
NA TRBJ2-7 TRBV3-1/TRBV3-2 NA CASTDGGKTYEQYF TGTGCCAGCACCGACGGCGGGAAGACCTACGAGCAGTACTTC
NA TRBJ2-2 TRBV21-1 NA CASSKIRRWDRGIPVVEVSGELFF TGTGCCAGCAGCAAAATTCGGAGATGGGACAGGGGCATACCCGTGGTCGAGGTTAGCGGGGAGCTGTTTTTT
NA TRBJ1-1 TRBV7-2 NA CASSSFTEAFF TGTGCCAGCAGCTCATTTACTGAAGCTTTCTTT
NA TRBJ1-2 TRBV9 NA CASSVESVAGWGEYGYTF TGTGCCAGCAGCGTAGAATCTGTAGCGGGTTGGGGGGAATATGGCTACACCTTC
NA TRBJ1-4 TRBV5-1 NA CASSLRAGPLRATNEKLFF TGCGCCAGCAGCCTACGCGCAGGCCCTCTTCGAGCAACTAATGAAAAACTGTTTTTT
NA TRBJ1-1 TRBV3-1/TRBV3-2 NA CASSQEPGARGTEAFF TGTGCCAGCAGCCAAGAACCGGGAGCCCGGGGGACTGAAGCTTTCTTT